The 14 T cell receptor beta chains below come from one sample, sequenced in a study of Ad26.COV2.S vaccination and SARS-CoV-2 variants. TCRdb keeps only in-frame clones here, not all; method: immunoSEQ multiplex PCR. The sample carries about 680,000 clones, around 90% recorded once. The treatment here: some 20 received Ad26.COV2.S at low or high dose, single or two shots; roughly 5 received placebo; per-sample allocation not given. Sampling took place 63 days after the first vaccine or placebo injection. The starting material was peripheral blood, obtained in a trial of Ad26.COV2.S vaccine versus placebo. The origin of the receptors is a person aged 18-60 years who received the Ad26.COV2.S COVID-19 vaccine or a placebo.

The J gene is TRBJ2-7, the V gene TRBV27, with TRBD2 as a possible D gene (6 bases). Deletions cut 2 bases from V and 3 bases from J, with 14 bases between. This CDR3 contains 15 residues. Germline values: CDR1 MNHEY, CDR2 SMNVEV (reference sequence). Written as DNA, the CDR3 is TGTGCCAGCAGTTTACGAGGGAGGTCCGGCTACGAGCAGTACTTC. This codes for CASSLRGRSGYEQYF.

V and J are TRBV5-1 and TRBJ2-2; D possibly corresponds to TRBD1 (5 bases). The ends were cut back, 4 bases at V and 2 bases at J, with 12 bases in the middle. Per germline, CDR1 SGHRS and CDR2 YFSETQ. The CDR3 is 15 residues long. CDR3 DNA sequence: TGCGCCAGCAGCCCGCCGCAGGGAAACACCGGGGAGCTGTTTTTT. It translates to CASSPPQGNTGELFF.

The rearrangement uses TRBV5-6 and TRBJ2-5, with 9 bases aligning to TRBD2. Germline CDR1 reads SGHDT; CDR2 reads YYEEEE. There are 18 residues in the CDR3. V was clipped by 5 bases and J by 6 bases; unmatched bases: 20. CDR3 sequence reads: CASSPGTSKASRFQTQYF. The CDR3, as DNA: TGTGCCAGCAGTCCCGGGACTAGCAAGGCCAGTCGCTTCCAGACCCAGTACTTC.

The chain combines TRBV14 with TRBJ2-5; D is possibly TRBD2 (6 bases). The CDR3 is 14 residues long. Germline V gene data show CDR1 as SGHDN and CDR2 as FVKESK. Trimming removed 4 bases at V and 1 base at J, with 10 bases between. CDR3 nucleotide sequence: TGTGCCAGCAGCCCGGGACTCCCCCAAGAGACCCAGTACTTC. It codes for CASSPGLPQETQYF.

The V and J genes are TRBV5-6 and TRBJ1-2; 8 positions match TRBD1. Germline V gives CDR1 SGHDT, CDR2 YYEEEE. This CDR3 has 13 residues. After removal of 7 bases from V and 2 bases from J, the junction contained 4 bases not matched to a gene. CDR3 residues: CASSHRGNYGYTF. CDR3 nucleotides: TGTGCCAGCTCCCACAGGGGGAACTATGGCTACACCTTC.

The chain employs TRBV5-1 and TRBJ1-2; 8 bases map to TRBD1. The V gene end was trimmed by 4 bases and the J gene end by 4 bases; junction bases not matched to a gene: 6. Germline values: CDR1 SGHRS, CDR2 YFSETQ. CDR3 length: 14 amino acids. CDR3 nucleotide sequence: TGCGCCAGCAGCGAGACAGGGGACCCCTATGGCTACACCTTC. Protein sequence: CASSETGDPYGYTF. Using reference TRBV5-1 and TRBJ1-2 for the parts outside the CDR3, the full variable domain is KAGVTQTPRYLIKTRGQQVTLSCSPISGHRSVSWYQQTPGQGLQFLFEYFSETQRNKGNFPGRFSGRQFSNSRSEMNVSTLELGDSALYLCASSETGDPYGYTFGSGTRLTVV.

CDR3 sequence (DNA): TGTGCCAGCAGCTTAGCCTATTCGGGCTACGAGCAGTACTTC. Amino acids: CASSLAYSGYEQYF. The V and J genes are TRBV7-9 and TRBJ2-7; no definite D call. The V end was cut by 0 bases, the J end by 3 bases, with 9 bases between. CDR1 is SEHNR, CDR2 FQNEAQ, per germline (reference sequence). This CDR3 region has 14 residues. Together with reference TRBV7-9 and TRBJ2-7, the CDR3 gives the full variable domain: DTGVSQNPRHKITKRGQNVTFRCDPISEHNRLYWYRQTLGQGPEFLTYFQNEAQLEKSRLLSDRFSAERPKGSFSTLEIQRTEQGDSAMYLCASSLAYSGYEQYFGPGTRLTVT.

The chain couples TRBV7-3 to TRBJ2-5, with no clear D. Germline V gene lookup returns CDR1 SGHTA and CDR2 FQGTGA. This CDR3 contains 15 residues. The V end was cut by 5 bases, the J end by 4 bases, with 17 bases between. The chain's CDR3 is CASSPQNGVGETQYF. The CDR3 nucleotides read TGTGCCAGCAGCCCCCAAAATGGGGTGGGAGAGACCCAGTACTTC. The full variable domain, in which reference TRBV7-3 and TRBJ2-5 provide the parts outside the CDR3, is GAGVSQTPSNKVTEKGKYVELRCDPISGHTALYWYRQSLGQGPEFLIYFQGTGAADDSGLPNDRFFAVRPEGSVSTLKIQRTERGDSAVYLCASSPQNGVGETQYFGPGTRLLVL.

V and J are TRBV15 and TRBJ1-5, with D possibly matching TRBD1 (6 bases). This CDR3 region has 16 residues. With 3 bases removed from V and 0 bases from J, the gap between germline ends came to 12 bases. Germline values: CDR1 LNHNV, CDR2 YYDKDF (reference sequence). CDR3 sequence (DNA): TGTGCCACCAGCAGGGGGGCCGCATATAGCAATCAGCCCCAGCATTTT. It codes for CATSRGAAYSNQPQHF.

The chain employs TRBV19 and TRBJ1-1; 10 bases are shared with TRBD1. Germline V gene data show CDR1 as LNHDA and CDR2 as SQIVND (reference sequence). The CDR3 extends over 13 amino acids. The V gene end was trimmed by 5 bases and the J gene end by 7 bases; junction bases not matched to a gene: 4. CDR3 nucleotide sequence: TGTGCCAGTAGTCGGGACAGGGGAAATGAAGCTTTCTTT. This codes for CASSRDRGNEAFF.

As concerns this clone: Different DNA sequences within this sample yield the same CDR3. This sequence joins TRBV25-1 and TRBJ2-3; 9 bases are shared with TRBD2. The trim removed 4 bases at V and 1 base at J, leaving 0 bases unmatched. From germline, CDR1 is MGHDK and CDR2 SYGVNS. The CDR3 spans 14 residues. CDR3 protein: CASSVAGGTDTQYF. The CDR3 DNA is TGTGCCAGCAGTGTAGCGGGAGGCACAGATACGCAGTATTTT.

The V gene is TRBV27, the J gene TRBJ1-2; perhaps TRBD1 as D (6 bases). V gave up 4 bases and J gave up 3 bases, with 15 bases separating them. Looked up from germline, CDR1 is MNHEY and CDR2 is SMNVEV (reference sequence). This CDR3 has 15 amino acids. The CDR3 protein is CASSSVRGTDYGYTF. CDR3 coding DNA: TGTGCCAGCAGTTCGGTGAGGGGGACCGACTATGGCTACACCTTC.

This chain joins TRBV30 and TRBJ2-7; 8 bases are shared with TRBD1. Germline V gene data show CDR1 as GTSNPN and CDR2 as SVGIG (reference sequence). The CDR3 consists of 14 residues. The V and J ends lost 2 bases and 1 base, in that order; junction bases with no gene match: 4. The CDR3 here is CAWSWTGFSYEQYF. DNA for the CDR3: TGTGCCTGGAGTTGGACAGGGTTTTCCTACGAGCAGTACTTC.

The chain has TRBV7-6 and TRBJ2-5, with a possible D match to TRBD2 (5 bases). With 5 bases removed from V and 4 bases from J, the gap between germline ends came to 14 bases. This CDR3 has 14 residues. Germline V gene sequence: CDR1 SGHVS, CDR2 FNYEAQ. The CDR3 region has the DNA TGTGCCAGCAGCCGATGGCCGGGGAGAGAGACCCAGTACTTC. This encodes CASSRWPGRETQYF.